This passage covers 10 T cell receptor beta chains from one sample sequenced in a study of T-cell reconstitution after alpha-beta-depleted transplantation in children. Molecular barcoding with unique molecular identifiers was used for the TCRbeta library. TCRdb independently ran MiXCR on the PCR reads; one entry per CDR3 protein. Of some 550,000 distinct CDR3 sequences listed, roughly 23% are singletons. The sequencing used PBMCs, mostly from graft donor cells, collected 360 days after TCRalphabeta/CD19-depleted stem cell transplant. The receptors were gathered from a boy under two years old who had a stem cell transplant for acute myeloid leukemia, so the T cells may come from the graft donor.

This chain links TRBV20-1 with TRBJ2-5; no firm D call. The CDR3 runs 14 residues. The germline V and J ends were trimmed by 6 bases and 5 bases, with 19 bases remaining between them. Germline assignment: CDR1 DFQATT and CDR2 SNEGSKA (reference sequence). CDR3 in amino acids: CSASKVGPGETQYF. The CDR3 bases are TGCAGTGCGAGCAAGGTCGGACCTGGGGAGACCCAGTACTTC.

This chain uses TRBV24-1 with TRBJ2-7; the D is unclear. In germline, CDR1 is KGHDR, CDR2 SFDVKD. The CDR3 is 13 residues long. V dropped 4 bases and J dropped 3 bases, with 9 bases sitting between them. The CDR3 nucleotides read TGTGCCACCAGTGAGGCTTTCTTCTACGAGCAGTACGTC. Its protein is CATSEAFFYEQYV.

This clonotype showed up just a few times. The V gene is TRBV20-1, the J gene TRBJ2-7, with TRBD1 matching 8 bases. From germline, CDR1 is DFQATT and CDR2 SNEGSKA (reference sequence). The CDR3 consists of 13 residues. V lost 6 bases to trimming and J lost 3 bases; unmatched junction nucleotides: 7. CDR3 sequence reads: CSALGQANYEQYV. The CDR3, as DNA: TGCAGTGCCTTGGGACAGGCCAACTACGAGCAGTACGTC.

The CDR3 protein is CASSPGYSGGASSYNEQFF. For the CDR3, the DNA is TGTGCCAGCAGCCCCGGGTACAGCGGGGGGGCGAGCTCCTACAATGAGCAGTTCTTC. The chain carries TRBV4-2 and TRBJ2-1; TRBD2 agrees at 10 bases. The trim removed 4 bases at V and 0 bases at J, leaving 12 bases unmatched. Looked up from germline, CDR1 is LGHNA and CDR2 is YNFKEQ. The CDR3 consists of 19 residues.

This clonotype came up many times. The chain combines TRBV6-2 or TRBV6-3 with TRBJ1-5; unclear D gene. Between the trimmed V and J ends, which lost 0 bases and 3 bases, there was a span of 9 bases. This CDR3 is 15 amino acids long. Germline V lookup: CDR1 MNHEY, CDR2 SVGEGT. This CDR3 reads CASSYSGVVNQPQHF. Written as DNA, the CDR3 is TGTGCCAGCAGTTACTCTGGGGTTGTCAATCAGCCCCAGCATTTT.

This clonotype has more than one count but fewer than ten. The chain carries TRBV20-1 and TRBJ2-7; 7 bases fit TRBD1. With V trimmed by 0 bases and J by 4 bases, 9 bases remained unmatched. Germline values: CDR1 DFQATT, CDR2 SNEGSKA (reference sequence). This CDR3 has 15 amino acids. The DNA for the CDR3 is TGCAGTGCTAGAGACTCGACAGGGAAGGGATACGAGCAGTACTTC. Translated: CSARDSTGKGYEQYF.

This clonotype was counted many times. The CDR3 DNA sequence: TGCAGTGCTCTAGGCGGGAGGAGCGGGGTGCTCCAAGATACGCAGTATTTT. Translating gives CSALGGRSGVLQDTQYF. The V call is TRBV20-1, the J call TRBJ2-3; 8 positions match TRBD2. V lost 5 bases to trimming and J lost 5 bases; unmatched junction nucleotides: 18. The CDR3 covers 17 residues. Germline V gives CDR1 DFQATT, CDR2 SNEGSKA (reference sequence).

The gene calls are TRBV20-1 and TRBJ1-4, with TRBD1 identical over 7 bases. The CDR3 length is 15 residues. V lost 6 bases to trimming and J lost 8 bases; unmatched junction nucleotides: 15. CDR1 is DFQATT and CDR2 is SNEGSKA in the germline V gene (reference sequence). The CDR3 bases are TGCAGTGCACGTCCCCCCCGGGACAGCTCCGAAAAACTGTTTTTT. Protein: CSARPPRDSSEKLFF.

The J gene is TRBJ2-1, the V gene TRBV29-1; TRBD1 might be the D (6 bases). Trimming removed 3 bases at V and 9 bases at J, with 15 bases between. The germline V gene has CDR1 SQVTM and CDR2 ANQGSEA. The CDR3 length is 13 residues. The CDR3 DNA reads as TGCAGCGTTGATAGGGGGATTGACTCTGAGCAGTTCTTC. Translated: CSVDRGIDSEQFF.

This clonotype was seen more than once but under ten times. The chain employs TRBV6-1 and TRBJ1-6; no definite D call. The germline V gene has CDR1 MNHNS and CDR2 SASEGT. This CDR3 comprises 15 residues. V was clipped by 7 bases and J by 0 bases, with 10 bases between them. The CDR3 sequence is CASTTVSSYNSPLHF. In DNA form, the CDR3 reads TGTGCCAGCACCACAGTGAGCTCCTATAATTCACCCCTCCACTTT.